This is a list of T cell receptor beta chains from one sample in a study of post-analysis software for immune sequencing data. TCRdb re-called the PCR reads with MiXCR, one entry per CDR3 protein. The sample yields under 650,000 distinct CDR3 sequences, 44% seen once. Source material: blood. These receptor sequences come from a girl under 18 with multiple sclerosis. The CDR3 runs from the conserved cysteine through the conserved F or W. The D gene is left open where the match is weak. The size field is filled for only some rows; it gives once, few, many or a size class.

V	D	J	length	size	DNA	CDR3
TRBV5-1	.	TRBJ1-6	15	.	TGCGCCAGCAGCATCACGGGACCGATTAATTCACCCCTCCACTTT	CASSITGPINSPLHF
TRBV12-3/TRBV12-4	.	TRBJ2-1	12	.	TGTGCCAGCGAGTGGACCTACAATGAGCAGTTCTTC	CASEWTYNEQFF
TRBV5-5	TRBD1	TRBJ2-7	15	.	TGTGCCAGCAGCTGGAGCGGGACAGGGAGGAACGAGCAGTACTTC	CASSWSGTGRNEQYF
TRBV6-6	.	TRBJ2-5	14	.	TGTGCCAGCAGCCGACCAGCCCTCCAAGAGACCCAGTACTTC	CASSRPALQETQYF
TRBV20-1	TRBD1	TRBJ1-2	12	.	TGCAGTGCTGGGGGACAGGGCTATGGCTACACCTTC	CSAGGQGYGYTF
TRBV29-1	.	TRBJ2-5	12	.	TGCAGCGGGGCTAGCGCGCAAGAGACCCAGTACTTC	CSGASAQETQYF
TRBV20-1	.	TRBJ2-5	16	.	TGCAGTGCTAGAGGGTTCCACGGACAGTACCAAGAGACCCAGTACTTC	CSARGFHGQYQETQYF
TRBV29-1	.	TRBJ2-3	16	.	TGCAGCGTTGATGGGGCTGACGGAACGGTACAATATACGCAGTATTTT	CSVDGADGTVQYTQYF
TRBV5-1	.	TRBJ2-3	17	.	TGCGCCAGCAACTTGGCCGGGGCGGAGACTAGCACAGATACGCAGTATTTT	CASNLAGAETSTDTQYF
TRBV6-6	TRBD2	TRBJ2-5	14	.	TGTGCCAGCAGTAGAGGGACTAGCGGATGGACCCAGTACTTC	CASSRGTSGWTQYF
TRBV4-1	.	TRBJ1-2	15	.	TGCGCCAGCAGCCAAGTTTCGGGGGGTTCTGCCGGCTACACCTTC	CASSQVSGGSAGYTF
TRBV20-1	.	TRBJ2-7	12	few	TGCAGTGCTAGAGATAACGGGACCCCCCAGTACTTC	CSARDNGTPQYF
TRBV7-9	.	TRBJ2-7	12	.	TGTGCCAGCAGCTTCACTAGCCTCGAGCAGTACTTC	CASSFTSLEQYF
TRBV7-7	.	TRBJ2-1	15	.	TGTGCCAGCAGCTTAAGTCGGAGCTCCTACAATGAGCAGTTCTTC	CASSLSRSSYNEQFF
TRBV27	TRBD2	TRBJ2-4	16	few	TGTGCCAGCAGTCCTAGCGGGGCGCGGGGCAAAAACATTCAGTACTTC	CASSPSGARGKNIQYF
TRBV5-5	TRBD2	TRBJ2-3	12	.	TGTGCCGGTAGCGGGGGCACAGATACGCAGTATTTT	CAGSGGTDTQYF
TRBV29-1	.	TRBJ2-3	13	.	TGCAGCGTTGACCGGGCCAGCACAGATACGCAGTATTTT	CSVDRASTDTQYF
TRBV12-3/TRBV12-4	.	TRBJ1-5	14	.	TGTGCCAGCAGTTCTATGTATAGCAATCAGCCCCAGCATTTT	CASSSMYSNQPQHF
TRBV27	TRBD2	TRBJ2-1	15	few	TGTGCCAGCAGTTTCTTAGCGGGGGGGCCCGTTGAGCAGTTCTTC	CASSFLAGGPVEQFF
TRBV20-1	TRBD2	TRBJ2-1	17	few	TGCAGTGCTATCGGGGCTAGCGGACGTCTTATCAACAATGAGCAGTTCTTC	CSAIGASGRLINNEQFF
TRBV20-1	.	TRBJ2-1	11	.	TGCAGTGCTAGAGATGACAATGAGCAGTTCTTC	CSARDDNEQFF
TRBV5-1	.	TRBJ2-1	14	.	TGCGCCAGCAGCCCACGAGACAGGCACGGCGAGCAGTTCTTC	CASSPRDRHGEQFF
TRBV10-3	.	TRBJ2-2	17	.	TGTGCCATCAGTCGTTCAACCGGGACTGGCAACACCGGGGAGCTGTTTTTT	CAISRSTGTGNTGELFF
TRBV5-6	.	TRBJ2-3	14	few	TGTGCCAGCAGCTCGGGACTGAACACAGATACGCAGTATTTT	CASSSGLNTDTQYF
TRBV6-6	TRBD1	TRBJ2-7	16	.	TGTGCCAGCACCGCAAGGTGGACAGGAGAAACCTACGAGCAGTACTTC	CASTARWTGETYEQYF
TRBV6-5	TRBD1	TRBJ2-5	15	few	TGTGCCAGCAGCTCCGGGACAGGGAGGGGGGGGACCCAGTACTTC	CASSSGTGRGGTQYF
TRBV29-1	.	TRBJ2-4	14	few	TGCAGCGTTGTGGGTGAAGGGGCCAAAAACATTCAGTACTTC	CSVVGEGAKNIQYF
TRBV7-8	.	TRBJ2-7	14	few	TGTGCCAGCAGCTTAGTCCCCAGGGGTAAGGAGCAGTACTTC	CASSLVPRGKEQYF
TRBV28	TRBD1	TRBJ2-3	15	.	TGTGCCAGCAGTGGGACAGGGAGTTGGACAGATACGCAGTATTTT	CASSGTGSWTDTQYF
TRBV29-1	TRBD1	TRBJ1-1	14	.	TGCAGCGCACTCCCCGGGACAGGGTTTACTGAAGCTTTCTTT	CSALPGTGFTEAFF
TRBV29-1	TRBD2	TRBJ2-1	15	few	TGCAGCGTTGGGAGCGTGGGAGGGCCGTTGAATGAGCAGTTCTTC	CSVGSVGGPLNEQFF
TRBV12-3/TRBV12-4	TRBD2	TRBJ2-5	14	few	TGTGCCAGCAGTGTGACTAGCGGTAAAGAGACCCAGTACTTC	CASSVTSGKETQYF
TRBV6-6	TRBD1	TRBJ1-2	14	.	TGTGCCAGCAGTGCGGACAGGGGATCGAAAGGCTACACCTTC	CASSADRGSKGYTF
TRBV12-3/TRBV12-4	TRBD1	TRBJ2-2	14	few	TGTGCCACCCGCGGACAGGGGGCTAGCGGGGAGCTGTTTTTT	CATRGQGASGELFF
TRBV5-1	.	TRBJ1-1	15	.	TGCGCCAGCAGCTTGGAGTCAGGGCCCAACACTGAAGCTTTCTTT	CASSLESGPNTEAFF
TRBV6-6	TRBD2	TRBJ2-7	14	.	TGTGCCAGCAGTCCACTAGCGGGGGAATACGAGCAGTACTTC	CASSPLAGEYEQYF
TRBV4-1	.	TRBJ1-2	14	.	TGCGCCAGCAGCCAAGATACGGCGTACTATGGCTACACCTTC	CASSQDTAYYGYTF
TRBV13	TRBD2	TRBJ2-3	14	.	TGTGCCAGCAGCCCAGGGCGGGAGTTAGATACGCAGTATTTT	CASSPGRELDTQYF
TRBV30	.	TRBJ1-4	13	few	TGTACCTGGAGTACGGGGTTTAATGAAAAACTGTTTTTT	CTWSTGFNEKLFF
TRBV10-3	TRBD2	TRBJ2-3	15	.	TGTGCCATCAGCGAGCGGGACCCAAGCACAGATACGCAGTATTTT	CAISERDPSTDTQYF
TRBV6-5	.	TRBJ1-5	13	.	TGTGCCACCGGGGCCCCCTTCAATCAGCCCCAGCATTTT	CATGAPFNQPQHF
TRBV20-1	TRBD2	TRBJ2-2	14	.	TGCAGTGCTAGAGGTCTAGCGGGAGCCGGGGAGCTGTTTTTT	CSARGLAGAGELFF
TRBV5-1	.	TRBJ2-1	15	few	TGCGCCAGCAGCTTGGCCGGAGGGTTCTCCAATGAGCAGTTCTTC	CASSLAGGFSNEQFF
TRBV5-1	.	TRBJ1-1	19	few	TGCGCCAGCAGTTCCCAACGGGCTTTGGGTATGCAGGAGAACACTGAAGCTTTCTTT	CASSSQRALGMQENTEAFF
TRBV12-3/TRBV12-4	.	TRBJ2-1	15	.	TGTGCCAGCAGTTTAGGGAGGGACCCCTACAATGAGCAGTTCTTC	CASSLGRDPYNEQFF
TRBV20-1	.	TRBJ2-7	10	few	TGCAGTGCTACCGAAAACGAGCAGTACTTC	CSATENEQYF
TRBV7-6	TRBD1	TRBJ2-7	17	few	TGTGCCAGCAGCCCGTATAGGGGGCAGGGGGCTATCGACGAGCAGTACTTC	CASSPYRGQGAIDEQYF
TRBV7-9	.	TRBJ2-2	14	.	TGTGCCAGCAGCTTAGACTTACTGCACGGGGAGCTGTTTTTT	CASSLDLLHGELFF